The 29 T cell receptor beta chains below all came from one sample that was sequenced in a study of T-cell reconstitution after alpha-beta-depleted transplantation in children. It was with unique molecular identifiers that the TCRbeta library was prepared. Using its own MiXCR run on the PCR reads, TCRdb lists one record per CDR3 protein. The repertoire consists of almost 250,000 distinct CDR3 sequences, with about 23% occurring once and the leading ten covering about 2.5%. The source material was PBMCs, sampled before TCRalphabeta/CD19-depleted stem cell transplant. The receptors here all came from a girl aged 2 to 10 with Fanconi anemia, due to receive a stem cell transplant.

This clonotype was seen a few times. The chain uses TRBV7-9 and TRBJ2-5, with 10 positions matching TRBD2. The CDR3 length is 17 residues. V was pared by 2 bases and J by 2 bases, with 8 bases of the junction left unmatched. Germline V gene lookup returns CDR1 SEHNR and CDR2 FQNEAQ (reference sequence). The CDR3 loop is CASSLYSGLAVQETQYF. CDR3 sequence (DNA): TGTGCCAGCAGCTTATATAGCGGACTAGCGGTTCAAGAGACCCAGTACTTC.

This clonotype was counted many times. The rearrangement joins TRBV20-1 to TRBJ2-7; TRBD1 agrees at 12 bases. Germline loops: CDR1 DFQATT, CDR2 SNEGSKA (reference sequence). There are 15 residues in the CDR3. V shed 6 bases, J shed 1 base, and the junction held 7 bases outside the gene matches. The CDR3 coding sequence is TGCAGTGCAGGGACAGGGGGCCCATTTTCCTACGAGCAGTACTTC. Its translation: CSAGTGGPFSYEQYF.

Many counts were recorded for this clonotype. The V and J genes are TRBV6-5 and TRBJ1-2; TRBD1 matches at 10 bases. Unmatched junction bases numbered 14, after V lost 5 bases and J lost 5 bases. This CDR3 has 17 residues. Germline lookup yields CDR1 MNHEY and CDR2 SVGAGI. CDR3 loop: CASSLRMTGGARYGYTF. The CDR3 DNA follows: TGTGCCAGCAGTCTGAGGATGACAGGGGGCGCGAGGTATGGCTACACCTTC.

This clonotype appeared many times. The chain carries TRBV4-2 and TRBJ2-1; 10 bases are shared with TRBD2. CDR1 is LGHNA and CDR2 is YNFKEQ in the germline V gene. CDR3 size: 14 residues. Trimming took 4 bases from V and 3 from J; bases not matched to a gene: 0. Here the CDR3 DNA reads TGTGCCAGCAGCCGACTAGCGGGCTACAATGAGCAGTTCTTC. Translation gives CASSRLAGYNEQFF.

With respect to this clonotype: Its ends do not fully match the called genes, so a read error is possible. The CDR3 DNA reads as TGTGCCAGCAGCTTACATAGTCCCGACGGCATGAACTCTGAAGCTTTCTTT. Translation: CASSLHSPDGMNSEAFF. V gene TRBV9 combines with J gene TRBJ1-1; D call uncertain. This CDR3 comprises 17 residues. Germline loops: CDR1 SGDLS, CDR2 YYNGEE.

This clonotype showed up just a few times. The chain uses TRBV29-1 and TRBJ2-7; 8 bases map to TRBD2. V lost 3 bases to trimming and J lost 0 bases; unmatched junction nucleotides: 4. Per the germline V gene, CDR1 is SQVTM and CDR2 is ANQGSEA. The CDR3 runs 14 residues. The CDR3 reads CSVDAGGFSYEQYF. The CDR3 region has the DNA TGCAGCGTTGACGCGGGGGGATTCTCCTACGAGCAGTACTTC.

The chain joins TRBV20-1 to TRBJ2-1; 9 bases are shared with TRBD1. CDR3 length equals 14 residues. The junction had 4 bases not matched to a gene; V was cut back by 3 bases and J by 4 bases. Germline V gene lookup returns CDR1 DFQATT and CDR2 SNEGSKA (reference sequence). CDR3 bases: TGCAGTGCTAGTTGGGACAGGGATTACAATGAGCAGTTCTTC. Translated, it gives CSASWDRDYNEQFF.

The sample holds many counts of this clonotype. V gene TRBV20-1 combines with J gene TRBJ2-3; D remains unclear. Trimming removed 3 bases from V and 0 bases from J, with 10 bases in between. Germline V gives CDR1 DFQATT, CDR2 SNEGSKA (reference sequence). The CDR3 is 14 residues long. Written as DNA, the CDR3 is TGCAGTGCTAGTAGTAGAGTGAGCACAGATACGCAGTATTTT. It specifies CSASSRVSTDTQYF.

The V and J genes are TRBV7-6 and TRBJ2-5, with 16 bases fitting TRBD2. CDR1 is SGHVS and CDR2 is FNYEAQ in the germline V gene. This CDR3 contains 19 residues. After removal of 5 bases from V and 2 bases from J, the junction contained 11 bases not matched to a gene. The CDR3 coding sequence is TGTGCCAGCAGCGGAGGGGGACTAGCGGGAGGGCCATTTCAAGAGACCCAGTACTTC. The encoded protein is CASSGGGLAGGPFQETQYF.

CDR3 nucleotide sequence: TGTGCCTGTTCGCCGGGACTAGCGAACCAAGAGACCCAGTACTTC. This codes for CACSPGLANQETQYF. The rearrangement links TRBV30 to TRBJ2-5, with TRBD2 matching 10 bases. Germline CDR1 GTSNPN, CDR2 SVGIG (reference sequence). This CDR3 is 15 amino acids long. J gave up 0 bases and V 6 bases, and 7 bases lay outside the gene matches.

This sequence joins TRBV25-1 and TRBJ2-1, with unresolved D. CDR1 is MGHDK, CDR2 SYGVNS, per germline. The CDR3 loop spans 13 amino acids. V was cut by 2 bases and J by 9 bases, with 11 bases left in between. CDR3 protein: CASSEARLSEQFF. CDR3 nucleotide sequence: TGTGCCAGCAGTGAAGCCCGGTTGTCTGAGCAGTTCTTC.

This chain joins TRBV29-1 and TRBJ2-7, with TRBD2 identical over 13 bases. The junction had 5 bases not matched to a gene; V was cut back by 3 bases and J by 3 bases. Germline V gene sequence: CDR1 SQVTM, CDR2 ANQGSEA. The CDR3 is made up of 15 amino acids. CDR3 region: CSVEGLAGPFYEQYF. The DNA of the CDR3 is TGCAGCGTTGAGGGACTAGCGGGACCCTTCTACGAGCAGTACTTC.

This clonotype was observed at least ten times. This rearrangement joins TRBV20-1 to TRBJ2-6; 8 bases map to TRBD1. The germline V gene encodes CDR1 DFQATT and CDR2 SNEGSKA (reference sequence). The CDR3 consists of 17 residues. The junction had 12 bases not matched to a gene; V was cut back by 6 bases and J by 2 bases. The CDR3 protein is CSALVEDRDAGANVLTF. The CDR3 coding sequence is TGCAGTGCCCTTGTAGAGGACAGGGACGCTGGGGCCAACGTCCTGACTTTC.

This clonotype has ten or more counts. The CDR3 reads CSARDSRATNQPQHF. The CDR3 DNA reads as TGCAGTGCTAGAGATTCCCGGGCTACCAATCAGCCCCAGCATTTT. The rearrangement joins TRBV20-1 to TRBJ1-5; D call uncertain. V lost 0 bases and J lost 3, with 12 bases in between. Germline values: CDR1 DFQATT, CDR2 SNEGSKA (reference sequence). The CDR3 is 15 amino acids.

This clonotype occurred many times. V and J are TRBV20-1 and TRBJ2-3; 7 bases are shared with TRBD2. V lost 6 bases and J lost 6; bases outside the gene matches: 9. The germline gives CDR1 DFQATT, CDR2 SNEGSKA (reference sequence). The CDR3 runs 13 residues. CDR3 bases: TGCAGTGCATTAAGCGGGGCAATTGATACGCAGTATTTT. Amino acids: CSALSGAIDTQYF.

This clonotype was counted ten times or more. This chain joins TRBV15 and TRBJ2-3, with 9 bases matching TRBD2. This CDR3 contains 16 residues. Germline loops: CDR1 LNHNV, CDR2 YYDKDF (reference sequence). The V segment lost 4 bases and the J segment 4 bases; nucleotides outside the gene matches: 9. The CDR3 region has the DNA TGTGCCACCAGCAAAAACGCGGGCGGGAGGGCAGATACGCAGTATTTT. It yields the protein CATSKNAGGRADTQYF.

This clonotype was found a few times. The V call is TRBV10-3, the J call TRBJ2-2; TRBD1 is a possible D gene (5 bases). The CDR3 sequence is 15 residues long. The ends were cut back, 4 bases at V and 3 bases at J, with 12 bases in the middle. CDR1 and CDR2 (germline): ENHRY, SYGVKD. CDR3 sequence reads: CAISADGAHTGELFF. The CDR3 bases are TGTGCCATCAGTGCAGATGGGGCTCACACCGGGGAGCTGTTTTTT.

This clonotype appeared many times. The genes are TRBV5-1 and TRBJ2-7; D gene uncertain. This CDR3 has 12 residues. Trimming cost V 3 bases and J 6 bases, with 10 bases left between them. In germline, CDR1 is SGHRS, CDR2 YFSETQ. This CDR3 is CASSYYTSEQYF. CDR3 DNA: TGCGCCAGCAGCTACTACACAAGCGAGCAGTACTTC.

This clonotype was counted ten times or more. V usage is TRBV29-1 and J usage is TRBJ2-5; D remains ambiguous. Germline loops: CDR1 SQVTM, CDR2 ANQGSEA. Trimming cost V 3 bases and J 2 bases, with 7 bases left between them. This CDR3 spans 12 amino acids. The CDR3 here is CSVDYPQETQYF. The CDR3 DNA follows: TGCAGCGTTGACTACCCGCAAGAGACCCAGTACTTC.

This clonotype was counted ten times or more. V usage is TRBV29-1 and J usage is TRBJ1-2; D unclear. Germline V CDR1 and CDR2: SQVTM, ANQGSEA. Trimming removed 4 bases from V and 2 bases from J, with 17 bases in between. The CDR3 has 15 amino acids. The CDR3 spells CSVVEGWNTNYGYTF. The CDR3 DNA is TGCAGCGTTGTAGAAGGGTGGAATACGAACTATGGCTACACCTTC.

The chain combines TRBV20-1 with TRBJ2-7; D uncertain. The V gene lost 2 bases and the J gene lost 1 base, with 3 bases spanning the gap. CDR3 size: 11 residues. The germline V gene has CDR1 DFQATT and CDR2 SNEGSKA (reference sequence). The CDR3 here is CSARNSYEQYF. The DNA of the CDR3 is TGCAGTGCTAGAAATTCCTACGAGCAGTACTTC.

The chain uses TRBV20-1 and TRBJ2-7; D is possibly TRBD2 (5 bases). Germline V gene sequence: CDR1 DFQATT, CDR2 SNEGSKA (reference sequence). The V end was cut by 8 bases, the J end by 1 base, with 15 bases between. The CDR3 runs 13 residues. This CDR3 reads CSKDVLGSYEQYF. The CDR3 nucleotides are TGCAGTAAGGACGTACTAGGTTCCTACGAGCAGTACTTC.

The chain uses TRBV7-9 and TRBJ2-1; perhaps TRBD2 as D (7 bases). V lost 6 bases and J 4 bases, leaving 16 bases between the germline ends. Germline V gene data show CDR1 as SEHNR and CDR2 as FQNEAQ (reference sequence). This CDR3 has 15 amino acids. The CDR3 reads CASSTGGPLYNEQFF. The CDR3 coding sequence is TGTGCCAGCAGTACCGGGGGGCCCCTGTACAATGAGCAGTTCTTC.

This clonotype was seen at least ten times. The rearrangement uses TRBV20-1 and TRBJ2-1, with TRBD2 identical over 8 bases. CDR3 size: 12 residues. Trimming took 6 bases from V and 5 from J; bases not matched to a gene: 3. Looked up from germline, CDR1 is DFQATT and CDR2 is SNEGSKA (reference sequence). The CDR3 DNA reads as TGCAGTGCCTTAGCGGGGAACAATGAGCAGTTCTTC. Its protein is CSALAGNNEQFF.

As for this clonotype: A much more abundant neighbour one base away suggests this may be a read error. V usage is TRBV20-1 and J usage is TRBJ2-1, with 10 positions matching TRBD2. CDR1 DFQATT and CDR2 SNEGSKA come from the germline V gene (reference sequence). The CDR3 is 16 amino acids. CDR3 DNA sequence: TGCTGTGCTAGAGATGAGCTAGCGGGAGCATACAATGAGCAGTTCTTC. The encoded protein is CCARDELAGAYNEQFF.

This clonotype was found many times. V usage is TRBV6-2 or TRBV6-3 and J usage is TRBJ2-1, with a weak D call TRBD2 (6 bases). Looked up from germline, CDR1 is MNHEY and CDR2 is SVGEGT. Trimming removed 1 base at V and 5 bases at J, with 12 bases between. There are 15 residues in the CDR3. The CDR3 loop reads CASSYFSSVHNEQFF. DNA for the CDR3: TGTGCCAGCAGTTACTTTTCTAGCGTTCACAATGAGCAGTTCTTC.

The chain employs TRBV20-1 and TRBJ2-7, with D possibly called TRBD1 or TRBD2 (5 bases each). This CDR3 spans 14 amino acids. CDR1 is DFQATT, CDR2 SNEGSKA, per germline (reference sequence). V dropped 4 bases and J dropped 4 bases, with 17 bases sitting between them. CDR3 nucleotide sequence: TGCAGTGCTACCGACCGGGACGCAATTTACGAGCAGTACTTC. This encodes CSATDRDAIYEQYF.

This clonotype was observed many times. The chain is built from TRBV20-1 and TRBJ1-1, with unresolved D. This CDR3 contains 14 residues. Looked up from germline, CDR1 is DFQATT and CDR2 is SNEGSKA (reference sequence). Trimming left V 1 base short and J 0 bases short, with 9 bases between. CDR3 loop: CSARGQTMNTEAFF. The CDR3 region has the DNA TGCAGTGCTAGAGGGCAGACTATGAACACTGAAGCTTTCTTT.

This clonotype was detected ten times or more. This rearrangement joins TRBV20-1 to TRBJ2-2, with D unclear. The germline gives CDR1 DFQATT, CDR2 SNEGSKA (reference sequence). The CDR3 spans 14 residues. Trimming took off 2 bases at V and 3 bases at J, with 10 bases between the two ends. This CDR3 is CSARSRSYTGELFF. The DNA of the CDR3 is TGCAGTGCTAGAAGCCGGTCGTACACCGGGGAGCTGTTTTTT.